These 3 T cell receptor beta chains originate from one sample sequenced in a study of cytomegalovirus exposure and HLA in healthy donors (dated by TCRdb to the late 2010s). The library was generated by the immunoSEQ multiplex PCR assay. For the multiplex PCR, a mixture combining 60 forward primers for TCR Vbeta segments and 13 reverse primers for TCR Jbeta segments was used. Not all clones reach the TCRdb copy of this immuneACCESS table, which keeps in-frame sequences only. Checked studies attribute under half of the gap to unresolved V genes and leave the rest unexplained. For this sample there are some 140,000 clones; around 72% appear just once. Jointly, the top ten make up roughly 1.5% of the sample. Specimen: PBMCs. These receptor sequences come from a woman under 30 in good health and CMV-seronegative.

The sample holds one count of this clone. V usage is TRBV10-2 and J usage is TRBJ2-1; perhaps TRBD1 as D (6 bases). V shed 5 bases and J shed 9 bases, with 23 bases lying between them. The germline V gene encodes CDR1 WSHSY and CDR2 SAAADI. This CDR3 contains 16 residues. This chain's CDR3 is CASSLLQGQKPSEQFF. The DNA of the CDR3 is TGCGCCAGCAGTCTCCTGCAGGGGCAAAAACCCAGTGAGCAGTTCTTC.

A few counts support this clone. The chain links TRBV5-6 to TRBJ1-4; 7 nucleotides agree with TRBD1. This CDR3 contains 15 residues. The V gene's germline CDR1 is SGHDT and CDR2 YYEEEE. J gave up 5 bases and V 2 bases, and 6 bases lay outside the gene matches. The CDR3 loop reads CASSFLTGSNEKLFF. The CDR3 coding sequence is TGTGCCAGCAGCTTCCTGACAGGGTCCAATGAAAAACTGTTTTTT.

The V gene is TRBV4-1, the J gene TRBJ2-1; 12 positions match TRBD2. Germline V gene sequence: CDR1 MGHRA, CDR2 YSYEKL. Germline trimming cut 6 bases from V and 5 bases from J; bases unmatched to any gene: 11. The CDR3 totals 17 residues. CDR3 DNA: TGCGCCAGCAGTCCATTGACTAGCGGGAGTTTTAACAATGAGCAGTTCTTC. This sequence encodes CASSPLTSGSFNNEQFF.